This TCR beta chain was captured by sequencing in a study of T-cell reconstitution after alpha-beta-depleted transplantation in children. The TCRbeta library was prepared with unique molecular identifiers. TCRdb re-called the PCR reads with MiXCR, one entry per CDR3 protein. This table has hundreds of thousands of distinct CDR3 sequences, about 16% appearing once. In this sample, this clonotype turned up a few times. Sequenced material: PBMCs from the stem cell graft donor, taken from the stem cell graft. The TCR was taken from a human donor who donated a stem cell graft to a child with acute lymphoblastic leukemia.

CDR3 DNA: TGCAGCGTGGGTGACTACCCGCTTAGCACAGATACGCAGTATTTT. It specifies CSVGDYPLSTDTQYF. This chain links TRBV29-1 with TRBJ2-3; the D gene is possibly TRBD2 (5 bases). Between the trimmed V and J ends, which lost 6 bases and 0 bases, there was a span of 16 bases. Germline CDR1 SQVTM, CDR2 ANQGSEA. The CDR3 contains 15 residues.